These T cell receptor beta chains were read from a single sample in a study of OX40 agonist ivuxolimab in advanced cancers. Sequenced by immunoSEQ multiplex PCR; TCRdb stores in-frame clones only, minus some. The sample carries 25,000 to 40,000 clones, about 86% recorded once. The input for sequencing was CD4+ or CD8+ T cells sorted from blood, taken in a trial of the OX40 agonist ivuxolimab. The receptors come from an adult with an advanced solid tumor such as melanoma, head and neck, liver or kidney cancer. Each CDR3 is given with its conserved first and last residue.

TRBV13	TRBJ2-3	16	CASTSLRGGSTDTQYF
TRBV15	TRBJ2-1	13	CATSSLAGEEQFF
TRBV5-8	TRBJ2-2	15	CASSLAWGGTGELFF
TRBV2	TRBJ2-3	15	CASSPGLLGTDTQYF
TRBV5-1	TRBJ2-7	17	CASSPDSSSGGSYEQYF
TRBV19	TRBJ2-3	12	CATLDRADTQYF
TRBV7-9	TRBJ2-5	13	CASSQPPKETQYF
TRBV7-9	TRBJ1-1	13	CASSPNGNTEAFF
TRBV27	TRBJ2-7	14	CASSLLGESYEQYF
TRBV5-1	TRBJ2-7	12	CASSWKIGEQYF
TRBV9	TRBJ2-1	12	CASSPDRNEQFF
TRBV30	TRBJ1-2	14	CAWSLDNFDYGYTF
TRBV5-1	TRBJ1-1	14	CASKIPGQGTEAFF
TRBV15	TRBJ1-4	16	CATSRDSQGVNEKLFF
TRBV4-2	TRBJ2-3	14	CASTPYGLLDTQYF
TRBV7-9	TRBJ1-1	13	CASSGEGDTEAFF
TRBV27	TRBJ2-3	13	CASNGWSGDTQYF
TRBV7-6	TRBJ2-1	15	CASSFARDSHNEQFF
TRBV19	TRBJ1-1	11	CASSIRGEAFF
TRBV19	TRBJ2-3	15	CASEGGRAHSNTQYF
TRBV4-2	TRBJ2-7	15	CASSPLAGEGYEQYF
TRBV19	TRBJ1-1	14	CASSIAPGASEAFF
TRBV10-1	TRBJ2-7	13	CASSPGPSYEQYF
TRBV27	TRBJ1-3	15	CASSDSTSSGNTIYF
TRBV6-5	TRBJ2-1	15	CAMSVGTSSYNEQFF
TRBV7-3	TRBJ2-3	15	CASSPGGGPTDTQYF
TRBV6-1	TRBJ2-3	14	CASSSGRFTDTQYF
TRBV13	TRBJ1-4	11	CASSHASPLFF
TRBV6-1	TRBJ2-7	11	CASTSSYEQYF
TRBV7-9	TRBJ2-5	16	CASSLGVGEIQETQYF
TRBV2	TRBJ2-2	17	CASRGLFANAWTGELFF
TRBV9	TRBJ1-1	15	CASSGGVRMNTEAFF
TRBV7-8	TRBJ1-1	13	CASSQTGVTEAFF
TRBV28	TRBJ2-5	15	CASSLIRGQEETQYF
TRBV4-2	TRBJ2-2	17	CASSQDVRTGATGELFF
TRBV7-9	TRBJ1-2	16	CASSLGNWAAEGGYTF
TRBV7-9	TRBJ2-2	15	CASSLGTGETGELFF
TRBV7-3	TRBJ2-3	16	CASSSPPSGPPDTQYF
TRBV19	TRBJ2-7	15	CASMDPGLSSYEQYF
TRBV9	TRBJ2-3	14	CASRGGVSTDTQYF
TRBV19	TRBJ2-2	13	CASSISTHGELFF
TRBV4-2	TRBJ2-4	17	CASSQRTSGEGSSIQYF
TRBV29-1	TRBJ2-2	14	CSALQDTHTGELFF